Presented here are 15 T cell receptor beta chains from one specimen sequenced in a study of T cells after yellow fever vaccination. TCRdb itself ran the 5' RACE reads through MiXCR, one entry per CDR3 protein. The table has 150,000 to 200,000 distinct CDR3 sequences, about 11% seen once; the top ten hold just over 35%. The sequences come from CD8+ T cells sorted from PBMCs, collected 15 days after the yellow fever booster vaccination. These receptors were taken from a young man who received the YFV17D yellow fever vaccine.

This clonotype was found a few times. CDR3 residues: CASSLNWGLYQETQYF. CDR3 DNA: TGTGCCAGCAGCCTAAACTGGGGGCTGTACCAAGAGACCCAGTACTTC. J is TRBJ2-5 and V is TRBV7-2, with a possible D match to TRBD1 (6 bases). The CDR3 is 16 residues long. V lost 5 bases and J lost 0, with 16 bases in between. The germline V gene encodes CDR1 SGHTA and CDR2 FQGNSA. Supplemented by reference TRBV7-2 and TRBJ2-5, the full variable domain reads GAGVSQSPSNKVTEKGKDVELRCDPISGHTALYWYRQSLGQGLEFLIYFQGNSAPDKSGLPSDRFSAERTGGSVSTLTIQRTQQEDSAVYLCASSLNWGLYQETQYFGPGTRLLVL.

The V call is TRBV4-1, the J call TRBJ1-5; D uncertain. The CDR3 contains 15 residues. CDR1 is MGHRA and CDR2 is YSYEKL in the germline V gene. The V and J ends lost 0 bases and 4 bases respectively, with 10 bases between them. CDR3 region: CASSQDQDPNQPQHF. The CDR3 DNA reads TGCGCCAGCAGCCAAGATCAGGACCCAAATCAGCCCCAGCATTTT.

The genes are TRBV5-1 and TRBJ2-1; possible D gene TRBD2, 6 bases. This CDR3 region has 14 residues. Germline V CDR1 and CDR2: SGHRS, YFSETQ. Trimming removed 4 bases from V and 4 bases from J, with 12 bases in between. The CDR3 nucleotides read TGCGCCAGCAGCACAAGTGGGGGGTACAATGAGCAGTTCTTC. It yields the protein CASSTSGGYNEQFF.

The CDR3 loop reads CASSWDSSSAEQYF. CDR3 sequence (DNA): TGTGCCAGCAGCTGGGACAGCTCGTCTGCCGAGCAGTACTTC. V is TRBV7-9 and J is TRBJ2-7; the match to TRBD1 covers 7 bases. This CDR3 comprises 14 residues. With V trimmed by 4 bases and J by 6 bases, 9 bases remained unmatched. Per germline, CDR1 SEHNR and CDR2 FQNEAQ (reference sequence).

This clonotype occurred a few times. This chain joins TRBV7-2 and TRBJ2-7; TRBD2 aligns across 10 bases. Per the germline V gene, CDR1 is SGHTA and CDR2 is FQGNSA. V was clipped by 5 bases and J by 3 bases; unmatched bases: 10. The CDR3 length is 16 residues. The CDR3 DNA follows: TGTGCCAGCAGCCAACTAGCGGGACAGGTTAACTACGAGCAGTACGTC. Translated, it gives CASSQLAGQVNYEQYV.

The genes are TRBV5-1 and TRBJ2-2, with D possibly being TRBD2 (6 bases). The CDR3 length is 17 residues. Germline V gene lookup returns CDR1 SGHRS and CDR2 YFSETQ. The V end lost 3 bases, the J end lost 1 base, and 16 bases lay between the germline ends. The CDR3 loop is CASSYGIRAGNTGELFF. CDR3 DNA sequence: TGCGCCAGCAGCTACGGGATCCGAGCGGGGAACACCGGGGAGCTGTTTTTT.

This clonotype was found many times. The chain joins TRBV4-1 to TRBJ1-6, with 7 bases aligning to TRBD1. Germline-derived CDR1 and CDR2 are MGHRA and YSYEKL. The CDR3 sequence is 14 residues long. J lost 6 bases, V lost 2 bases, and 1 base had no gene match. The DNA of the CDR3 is TGCGCCAGCAGCCAAACAGGGGTTAATTCACCCCTCCACTTT. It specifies CASSQTGVNSPLHF.

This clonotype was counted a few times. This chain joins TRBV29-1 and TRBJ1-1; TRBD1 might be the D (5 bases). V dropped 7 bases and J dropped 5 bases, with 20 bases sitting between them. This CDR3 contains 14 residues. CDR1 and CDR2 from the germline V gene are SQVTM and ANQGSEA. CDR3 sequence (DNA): TGCAGCGGAGGACTGAGGGAGGGGTTTACTGAAGCTTTCTTT. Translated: CSGGLREGFTEAFF. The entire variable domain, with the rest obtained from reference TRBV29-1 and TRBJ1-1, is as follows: SAVISQKPSRDICQRGTSLTIQCQVDSQVTMMFWYRQQPGQSLTLIATANQGSEATYESGFVIDKFPISRPNLTFSTLTVSNMSPEDSSIYLCSGGLREGFTEAFFGQGTRLTVV.

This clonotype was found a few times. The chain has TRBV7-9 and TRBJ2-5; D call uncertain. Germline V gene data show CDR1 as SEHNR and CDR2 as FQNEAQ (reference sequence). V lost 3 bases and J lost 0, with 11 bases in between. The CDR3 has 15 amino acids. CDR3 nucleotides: TGTGCCAGCAGCTTTGGGTACCTGTACCAAGAGACCCAGTACTTC. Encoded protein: CASSFGYLYQETQYF.

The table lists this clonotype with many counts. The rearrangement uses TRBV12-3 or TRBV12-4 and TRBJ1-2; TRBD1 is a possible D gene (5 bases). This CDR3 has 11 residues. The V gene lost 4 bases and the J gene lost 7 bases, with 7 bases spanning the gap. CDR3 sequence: CASSWGGGYTF. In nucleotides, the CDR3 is TGTGCCAGCAGTTGGGGGGGTGGCTACACCTTC.

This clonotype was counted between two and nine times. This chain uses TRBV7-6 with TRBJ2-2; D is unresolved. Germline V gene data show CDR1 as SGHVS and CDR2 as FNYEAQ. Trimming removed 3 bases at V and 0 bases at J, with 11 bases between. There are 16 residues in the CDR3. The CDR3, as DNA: TGTGCCAGCAGCTTGGGCGGTACCGCGAACACCGGGGAGCTGTTTTTT. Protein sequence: CASSLGGTANTGELFF.

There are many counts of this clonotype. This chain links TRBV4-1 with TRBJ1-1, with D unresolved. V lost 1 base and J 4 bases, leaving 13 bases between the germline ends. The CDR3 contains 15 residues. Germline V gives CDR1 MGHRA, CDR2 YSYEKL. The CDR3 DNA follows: TGCGCCAGCAGCCAAGGACCACCAGGAGGCACTGAAGCTTTCTTT. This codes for CASSQGPPGGTEAFF.

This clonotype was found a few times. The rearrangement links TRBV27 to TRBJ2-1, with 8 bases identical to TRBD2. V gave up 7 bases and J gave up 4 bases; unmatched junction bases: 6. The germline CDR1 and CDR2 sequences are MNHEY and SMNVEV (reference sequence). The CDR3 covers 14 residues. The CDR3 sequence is CASIGGGIYNEQFF. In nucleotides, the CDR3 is TGTGCCAGCATTGGCGGGGGGATATACAATGAGCAGTTCTTC.

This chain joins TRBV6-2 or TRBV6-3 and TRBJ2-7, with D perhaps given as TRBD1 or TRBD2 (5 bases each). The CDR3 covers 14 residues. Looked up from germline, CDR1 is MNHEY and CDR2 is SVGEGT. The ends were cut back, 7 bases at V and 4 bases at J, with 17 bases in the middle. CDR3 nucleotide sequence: TGTGCCAGCAATCGGGGACCATCGGGGTACGAGCAGTACTTC. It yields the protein CASNRGPSGYEQYF.

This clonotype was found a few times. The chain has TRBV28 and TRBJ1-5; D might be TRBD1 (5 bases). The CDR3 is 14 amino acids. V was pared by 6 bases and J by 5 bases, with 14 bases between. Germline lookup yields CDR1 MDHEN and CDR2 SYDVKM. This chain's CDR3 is CASRFRDHDQPQHF. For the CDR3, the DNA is TGTGCCAGCAGATTTCGGGACCACGATCAGCCCCAGCATTTT.